A single sample gave rise to the 24 T cell receptor beta chains below, sequenced in a study of T cells in women clearing cervical HPV infection. Clones were sequenced by immunoSEQ multiplex PCR, and TCRdb holds only the in-frame ones, with some missing. This table lists approximately 30,000 clones. The specimen was blood buffy coat. The receptors stem from a woman aged 18-69 years with a cervical HPV16 infection that either progressed to CIN3+ or cleared (not recorded which).

On this clone itself: The DNA ends 3 residues before the CDR3 does, and the rest of the CDR3 is filled in from the germline J gene. Different DNA sequences within this sample yield the same CDR3. The V gene is TRBV6-1, the J gene TRBJ1-2, with TRBD1 matching over 9 bases. CDR1 and CDR2 from the germline V gene are MNHNS and SASEGT. This CDR3 contains 13 residues. Unmatched junction bases numbered 6, after V lost 6 bases and J lost 7 bases. The sequenced part of the CDR3 DNA is TGTGCCAGCAGGGAACAGGGGGCGCTTGGC. It translates to CASREQGALG. The whole CDR3 sequence is CASREQGALGYTF.

A remark on this clone: Read coverage stops 3 residues before the CDR3 terminus; the germline J gene supplies the remainder. The gene calls are TRBV5-5 and TRBJ2-7; 7 nucleotides line up with TRBD2. Per the germline V gene, CDR1 is SGHKS and CDR2 is YYEKEE (reference sequence). The CDR3 has 15 amino acids. Trimming cost V 0 bases and J 0 bases; bases outside gene matches: 3. The CDR3 DNA, read in part, is TGTGCCAGCAGCTTGGGGCTAGCGGTCTCCTACGAG. Translating it yields CASSLGLAVSYE. The CDR3, in full, reads CASSLGLAVSYEQYF.

Of note for this clone: The missing CDR3 end, 3 residues past where the read stops, is filled in from the germline J gene. The chain uses TRBV4-2 and TRBJ1-1; no clear D. This CDR3 has 13 residues. CDR1 LGHNA and CDR2 YNFKEQ come from the germline V gene. Trimming stripped 1 base from V and 4 bases from J, with 7 bases between. CDR3 sequence reads: CASSQGRGTEAFF. The DNA read from the CDR3 is TGTGCCAGCAGCCAAGGTCGGGGCACTGAA.

Concerning this clone itself: The observed sequence ends 3 residues before the CDR3 terminus, with the missing tail filled in from the germline J gene. This rearrangement joins TRBV5-1 to TRBJ1-2; 7 nucleotides line up with TRBD1. From germline, CDR1 is SGHRS and CDR2 YFSETQ. The CDR3 consists of 13 residues. V lost 7 bases to trimming and J lost 2 bases; unmatched junction nucleotides: 5. CDR3 DNA, as far as it was read: TGCGCCAGCTCGGGACAGAGGAACTATGGC. Amino acid sequence: CASSGQRNYG. The whole CDR3 is CASSGQRNYGYTF.

On this clone itself: The sequenced fragment ends 3 residues before the CDR3 boundary, so the rest is inferred from the germline J gene. This chain links TRBV30 with TRBJ2-4; 9 bases are shared with TRBD1. This CDR3 is built from 16 residues. The germline gives CDR1 GTSNPN, CDR2 SVGIG (reference sequence). The CDR3 reads CAWTLLGGQGPYGQYF. Partial CDR3 DNA: TGTGCCTGGACCCTCCTCGGGGGACAGGGCCCTTATGGT.

The CDR3 is CASSPENRGTGELFF. The CDR3 bases that were read are TGTGCCAGCTCACCAGAAAACAGGGGAACCGGGGAG. The gene calls are TRBV18 and TRBJ2-2, with 7 bases lining up with TRBD1. The read gets to within 3 residues of the CDR3 end, and the germline J gene fills in the rest. Per the germline V gene, CDR1 is KGHSH and CDR2 is LQKENI. After removal of 2 bases from V and 5 bases from J, the junction contained 5 bases not matched to a gene. The CDR3 runs to 15 residues.

A note on this clone: Sequencing ends 3 residues short of the CDR3 end; the germline J gene provides the rest. The V gene is TRBV5-4, the J gene TRBJ2-3, with TRBD1 matching over 10 bases. V trimming: 0 bases; J trimming: 4 bases; junction bases outside the gene matches: 5. Germline V gene data show CDR1 as SGHNT and CDR2 as YYREEE (reference sequence). The CDR3 length is 16 residues. CDR3 DNA (partial): TGTGCCAGCAGCTTGGCCGGGACAGGGGCGGCAGATACG. Translating it yields CASSLAGTGAADT. The whole CDR3 reads CASSLAGTGAADTQYF.

CDR3 protein: CASSIRGETQYF. The DNA read from the CDR3 is TGTGCCAGTAGTATACGAGGGGAGACC. V and J are TRBV19 and TRBJ2-5; tentative D call: TRBD2 (5 bases). Read data end 3 residues before the CDR3 end; the end is taken from the germline J gene. V was trimmed by 2 bases and J by 5 bases, leaving 6 bases between them. This CDR3 spans 12 amino acids. CDR1 and CDR2 from the germline V gene are LNHDA and SQIVND (reference sequence).

Points on this clone: Sequencing ends 3 residues short of the CDR3 end; the germline J gene provides the rest. The gene calls are TRBV19 and TRBJ2-2; 10 positions match TRBD1. Trimming took 3 bases from V and 4 from J; bases not matched to a gene: 8. The CDR3 is made up of 17 amino acids. In germline, CDR1 is LNHDA, CDR2 SQIVND (reference sequence). The CDR3: CASSIRRRQGATGELFF. The part of the CDR3 DNA that was read is TGTGCCAGTAGTATCAGAAGGAGACAGGGGGCCACCGGGGAG.

Of note for this clone: The read terminates 3 residues before the CDR3 end, so the remaining end is supplied by the germline J gene. The V and J genes are TRBV10-3 and TRBJ2-1; 8 bases are shared with TRBD2. The trim removed 4 bases at V and 9 bases at J, leaving 8 bases unmatched. Per germline, CDR1 ENHRY and CDR2 SYGVKD. This CDR3 contains 14 residues. This CDR3 is CAISGVAGIGEQFF. The sequenced CDR3 bases are TGTGCCATCAGTGGGGTAGCGGGAATTGGTGAG.

This clone is deemed medium-sized (0.01 to 0.1%) by its frequency. With the read ending 3 residues before the CDR3 end, the germline J gene is used to fill in that end. The V call is TRBV30, the J call TRBJ2-2; the D is unclear. This CDR3 is built from 15 residues. In germline, CDR1 is GTSNPN, CDR2 SVGIG (reference sequence). Trimming left V 4 bases short and J 6 bases short, with 18 bases between. The sequenced part of the CDR3 DNA is TGTGCCTGGAATACTCCCCAAAGGGCGTCCGGGGAG. Amino acid sequence: CAWNTPQRASGE. The CDR3, in full, reads CAWNTPQRASGELFF. The full variable domain, completed using reference TRBV30 and TRBJ2-2, is SQTIHQWPATLVQPVGSPLSLECTVEGTSNPNLYWYRQAAGRGLQLLFYSVGIGQISSEVPQNLSASRPQDRQFILSSKKLLLSDSGFYLCAWNTPQRASGELFFGEGSRLTVL.

Points on this clone: Sequencing ends 3 residues short of the CDR3 end; the germline J gene provides the rest. V and J are TRBV2 and TRBJ2-3, with 9 bases lining up with TRBD1. The V segment lost 4 bases and the J segment 3 bases; nucleotides outside the gene matches: 8. The CDR3 has 16 amino acids. Looked up from germline, CDR1 is SNHLY and CDR2 is FYNNEI. The CDR3 is CASSGPQGAGTDTQYF. Partial CDR3 DNA: TGTGCCAGCAGTGGCCCACAGGGGGCCGGGACAGATACG.

Of note for this clone: The read ends 3 residues before the CDR3 terminus; that terminus is restored from the germline J gene. The chain uses TRBV20-1 and TRBJ1-5, with D possibly TRBD1 on 5 matching bases. V was shortened by 6 bases and J by 3 bases, with 12 bases between the two germline ends. Germline V lookup: CDR1 DFQATT, CDR2 SNEGSKA (reference sequence). This CDR3 contains 13 residues. The CDR3 here is CSAGDRINQPQHF. Partial CDR3 DNA: TGCAGTGCAGGAGACAGAATCAATCAGCCC.

Comment on this clone: Sequencing ends 3 residues short of the CDR3 end; the germline J gene provides the rest. This sequence joins TRBV28 and TRBJ2-5, with D uncertain. Germline V gene lookup returns CDR1 MDHEN and CDR2 SYDVKM. Trimming removed 6 bases at V and 5 bases at J, with 13 bases between. The CDR3 runs 13 residues. CDR3 loop: CASRPQISETQYF. CDR3 DNA, as far as it was read: TGTGCCAGCAGGCCACAGATTTCGGAGACC.

As concerns this clone: The missing CDR3 end, 3 residues past where the read stops, is filled in from the germline J gene. The chain uses TRBV2 and TRBJ1-2; 7 bases match TRBD1. Germline V gene data show CDR1 as SNHLY and CDR2 as FYNNEI. There are 14 residues in the CDR3. The sequenced part of the CDR3 DNA is TGTGCCACCTCGAAGGTAGAGGGGACAGATACC. This gives the protein CATSKVEGTDT. The whole CDR3 sequence is CATSKVEGTDTYTF. Full variable domain (rest looked up from reference TRBV2 and TRBJ1-2): EPEVTQTPSHQVTQMGQEVILRCVPISNHLYFYWYRQILGQKVEFLVSFYNNEISEKSEIFDDQFSVERPDGSNFTLKIRSTKLEDSAMYFCATSKVEGTDTYTFGSGTRLTVV.

Concerning this clone itself: The CDR3 extends 3 residues past the end of the read, so its final part is completed from the germline J gene. V and J are TRBV24-1 and TRBJ2-3; TRBD2 matches at 11 bases. The CDR3 totals 16 residues. The ends lost 5 bases at V and 3 bases at J; junction bases unmatched: 6. Germline CDR1 and CDR2: KGHDR and SFDVKD. The CDR3 DNA, read in part, is TGTGCCACCAGTGCGGGCCTAGCGGGAGGAACAGATACG. The encoded protein is CATSAGLAGGTDT. In full, the CDR3 is CATSAGLAGGTDTQYF.

Details on this clone: Read coverage stops 3 residues before the CDR3 terminus; the germline J gene supplies the remainder. The rearrangement uses TRBV5-4 and TRBJ1-5; tentatively, D is TRBD1 (5 bases). Between the trimmed V and J ends, which lost 2 bases and 0 bases, there was a span of 9 bases. This CDR3 region has 15 residues. The germline V gene encodes CDR1 SGHNT and CDR2 YYREEE (reference sequence). The DNA read from the CDR3 is TGTGCCAGCAGCTTTGGGGGGAATAGCAATCAGCCC. It is translated as CASSFGGNSNQP. The CDR3 as a whole reads CASSFGGNSNQPQHF. Based on the CDR3 plus reference TRBV5-4 and TRBJ1-5, the full variable domain is ETGVTQSPTHLIKTRGQQVTLRCSSQSGHNTVSWYQQALGQGPQFIFQYYREEENGRGNFPPRFSGLQFPNYSSELNVNALELDDSALYLCASSFGGNSNQPQHFGDGTRLSIL.

Note on this clone: The read gets to within 3 residues of the CDR3 end, and the germline J gene fills in the rest. The chain links TRBV10-3 to TRBJ2-1; TRBD2 aligns across 7 bases. This CDR3 spans 17 amino acids. The V gene's germline CDR1 is ENHRY and CDR2 SYGVKD. The V and J ends lost 3 bases and 0 bases, in that order; junction bases with no gene match: 8. The sequenced part of the CDR3 DNA is TGTGCCATCAGTGACCAGATGACTAGCTCCTCCTACAATGAG. It is translated as CAISDQMTSSSYNE. The CDR3 as a whole reads CAISDQMTSSSYNEQFF.

Points on this clone: Read coverage stops 3 residues before the CDR3 terminus; the germline J gene supplies the remainder. V and J are TRBV6-2 or TRBV6-3 and TRBJ2-7; 8 nucleotides align to TRBD1. The CDR3 spans 15 residues. Germline V gives CDR1 MNHEY, CDR2 SVGEGT. With V trimmed by 0 bases and J by 6 bases, 7 bases remained unmatched. CDR3 region: CASSYSIGQGGEQYF. The sequenced CDR3 bases are TGTGCCAGCAGTTACTCGATAGGACAGGGAGGCGAG.

Remarks on this clone: The CDR3 end lies 3 residues beyond the end of the read and is filled in from the germline J gene. The chain couples TRBV20-1 to TRBJ2-1; D remains ambiguous. The V gene's germline CDR1 is DFQATT and CDR2 SNEGSKA (reference sequence). Between the trimmed V and J ends, which lost 1 base and 3 bases, there was a span of 19 bases. The CDR3 spans 17 residues. The CDR3 spells CSARGTQSIRVYNEQFF. The CDR3 bases that were read are TGCAGTGCTAGAGGCACCCAATCAATACGGGTCTACAATGAG.

Worth noting for this clone: The read finishes 3 residues shy of the CDR3 end, and the germline J gene is used to complete it. V usage is TRBV10-3 and J usage is TRBJ2-1; TRBD2 aligns across 12 bases. V gave up 11 bases and J gave up 9 bases; unmatched junction bases: 5. Germline V lookup: CDR1 ENHRY, CDR2 SYGVKD. The CDR3 contains 12 residues. The CDR3 bases that were read are TGTGCCGCCCGGACTAGCGGGACTGAG. As protein: CAARTSGTE. The CDR3 in full is CAARTSGTEQFF.

Regarding this clone: The read ends 3 residues early relative to the CDR3; the germline J gene fills the gap. V usage is TRBV4-1 and J usage is TRBJ2-1; TRBD2 matches at 9 bases. With 7 bases clipped from V and 3 bases from J, the junction kept 10 bases outside the gene matches. In germline, CDR1 is MGHRA, CDR2 YSYEKL. This CDR3 has 16 amino acids. The CDR3 protein is CASKPSWTSDYNEQFF. CDR3 DNA, as far as it was read: TGCGCCAGCAAGCCAAGCTGGACTAGCGACTACAATGAG.

A note on this clone: The CDR3 end falls 3 residues outside the read, so it is completed with the germline J gene. The chain uses TRBV19 and TRBJ1-2; D remains ambiguous. The CDR3 runs to 13 residues. V was trimmed by 5 bases and J by 1 base, leaving 8 bases between them. The germline V gene has CDR1 LNHDA and CDR2 SQIVND (reference sequence). The sequenced CDR3 bases are TGTGCCAGTAGTCGTCAGGTTAACTATGGC. It specifies CASSRQVNYG. Given in full, the CDR3 is CASSRQVNYGYTF.

About this clone: The CDR3 is cut off 3 residues early in the read; its end comes from the germline J gene. Other DNA sequences in the same sample also yield this CDR3. The J gene is TRBJ1-3, the V gene TRBV7-2; TRBD1 matches at 7 bases. The CDR3 loop spans 14 amino acids. Germline assignment: CDR1 SGHTA and CDR2 FQGNSA. This CDR3 reads CASSPRQGPFAIYF. The sequenced CDR3 bases are TGTGCCAGCAGCCCACGACAGGGTCCTTTCGCT.